This is a list of T cell receptor beta chains from one sample in a study of T-cell memory formation after mild COVID-19. TCRdb recomputed calls from the 5' RACE reads with MiXCR, one row per CDR3 protein. The sample lists 200,000 to 250,000 distinct CDR3 sequences; less than 20% were seen once. The sample comprised PBMCs or a T cell subset sorted from them (not recorded which). Receptors were obtained from an adult woman who had mild COVID-19 (a few samples of this study predate the infection). Cell type and time point are not known. The CDR3 runs from the conserved cysteine through the conserved F or W. A D gene is named only where the DNA matches it firmly. Size is stated for part of the rows, as once, few or many counts, or as a class when the clone is expanded.

TRBJ1-5	.	TRBV6-6	.	TGTGCCAGCAGTTATGACCGTAATCAGCCCCAGCATTTT	CASSYDRNQPQHF
TRBJ1-2	few	TRBV6-5	TRBD1	TGTGCCAGCAGGCCCAATGACAGGGGCGAGGGCTACACCTTC	CASRPNDRGEGYTF
TRBJ1-5	.	TRBV12-3/TRBV12-4	.	TGTGCCAGCAGTTTACTAGGGTCAGGAGGGCCCCAGCATTTT	CASSLLGSGGPQHF
TRBJ1-2	few	TRBV5-1	TRBD1	TGCGCCAGCAGCGTAACAGGGGACGGCTACACCTTC	CASSVTGDGYTF
TRBJ2-3	few	TRBV12-3/TRBV12-4	.	TGTGCCAGCAGACGCGCAGGGCTCTACACAGATACGCAGTATTTT	CASRRAGLYTDTQYF
TRBJ2-2	few	TRBV9	TRBD2	TGTGCCAGCAGCGCCTCGGGGGGATATAGGACCGGGGAGCTGTTTTTT	CASSASGGYRTGELFF
TRBJ1-3	few	TRBV4-2	.	TGTGCCAGCAGCCAAGATCGGACAGCTCGAAACACCATATATTTT	CASSQDRTARNTIYF
TRBJ2-7	few	TRBV27	.	TGTGCCAGCAGGAGTCCACCCTCCTACGAGCAGTACTTC	CASRSPPSYEQYF
TRBJ1-5	.	TRBV6-6	TRBD1	TGTGCCAGCAGCCGCAAGCGAAGTGACAGGGGGTTGAGCAATCAGCCCCAGCATTTT	CASSRKRSDRGLSNQPQHF
TRBJ2-1	few	TRBV5-1	TRBD2	TGCGCCAGCAGCCCGACTAGCGGCCTTAACAATGAGCAGTTCTTC	CASSPTSGLNNEQFF
TRBJ1-1	few	TRBV20-1	.	TGCAGTGCTAGCGGGCAGCGGGTGGTGAACACTGAAGCTTTCTTT	CSASGQRVVNTEAFF
TRBJ1-2	few	TRBV10-3	.	TGTGCCATCAGTGAGTCAGCACTGCGGGCAGGGGAAGGAGGCTACACCTTC	CAISESALRAGEGGYTF
TRBJ2-1	.	TRBV11-2	.	TGTGCCAGCAGCTTAGACTATGGAGTGAATGAGCAGTTCTTC	CASSLDYGVNEQFF
TRBJ2-1	.	TRBV5-1	TRBD1	TGCGCCAGCAGCTTGGATCAGGGGGCCGACAATGAGCAGTTCTTC	CASSLDQGADNEQFF
TRBJ1-1	few	TRBV24-1	TRBD1	TGTGCCACCAGTGATAGAGGGGGCGCAGACACTGAAGCTTTCTTT	CATSDRGGADTEAFF